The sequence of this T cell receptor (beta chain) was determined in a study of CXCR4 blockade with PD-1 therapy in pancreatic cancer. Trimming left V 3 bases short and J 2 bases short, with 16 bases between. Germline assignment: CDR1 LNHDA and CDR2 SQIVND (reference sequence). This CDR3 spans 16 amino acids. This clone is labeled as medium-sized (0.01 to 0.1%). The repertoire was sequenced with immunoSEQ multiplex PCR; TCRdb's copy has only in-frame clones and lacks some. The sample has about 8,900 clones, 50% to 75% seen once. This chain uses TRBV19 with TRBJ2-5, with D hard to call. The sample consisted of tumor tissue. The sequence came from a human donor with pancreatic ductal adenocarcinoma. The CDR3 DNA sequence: TGTGCCAGTAGTATGTCCCCCCTTATCGGACAAGAGACCCAGTACTTC. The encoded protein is CASSMSPLIGQETQYF.